This T cell receptor beta chain was documented in a study of cytomegalovirus exposure and HLA in healthy donors. Of note for this clone: Its antigen remains unknown.

Study results and limitations: Immune exposure information available was restricted to CMV serostatus.

V lost 0 bases and J 4 bases, leaving 12 bases between the germline ends. Germline V gene data show CDR1 as SGHAT and CDR2 as FQNNGV. This CDR3 is 15 amino acids long. This PCR relied on a set of 60 Vbeta primers and 13 Jbeta primers. Method: immunoSEQ multiplex PCR; TCRdb's copy keeps in-frame clones and lacks some. The sample contains some 200,000 clones, around 89% of which appear only once. The sample consisted of PBMCs. The V gene is TRBV11-2, the J gene TRBJ1-2, with D tentatively TRBD1 (6 bases). This clonotype was sampled from a woman aged 18-30 years in good health and CMV-seronegative. In DNA, the CDR3 is TGTGCCAGCAGCTTAGACCAGGGGCAAGTCTATGGCTACACCTTC. Protein product: CASSLDQGQVYGYTF.